Below, one T cell receptor beta chain is given with its context. What it recognizes is unknown. For the second PCR, which ran for about 6 to 11 cycles, a sample-barcoded 5' primer and a J-beta primer mix were used. Carrying 12 random nucleotides, a template-switch adaptor labeled each individual cDNA molecule. TCRdb used MiXCR to reprocess the 5' RACE reads, holding one entry per CDR3 protein. The table includes hundreds of thousands of distinct CDR3 sequences, around 49% detected once. The CDR3 length is 14 residues. Germline V lookup: CDR1 MNHEY, CDR2 SMNVEV (reference sequence). The V end lost 7 bases, the J end lost 0 bases, and 12 bases lay between the germline ends. The authors drew about 10 milliliters of peripheral blood from each donor. This sample was taken from a study of blood T cells in healthy people across ages. About the study: With template switching, about one barcoded beta molecule was captured per two T cells. Study-wide results and limits: The study found more naive CD4+ cells and higher diversity in long-lived than aged donors.

V usage is TRBV27 and J usage is TRBJ1-1, with D perhaps matching TRBD1 (5 bases). The specimen was blood. This TCR was sampled from a woman aged 60-75 years in good health. In DNA, the CDR3 is TGTGCCAGCACCCCGGGGGGATTGAACACTGAAGCTTTCTTT. The encoded protein is CASTPGGLNTEAFF.